Below, one TCR beta chain is given with its context. Its target is unknown. Sample-barcoded 5' priming and a J-beta primer mix drove a second PCR of roughly 6 to 12 cycles. TCRdb recomputed calls from the 5' RACE reads with MiXCR, one row per CDR3 protein. The data hold roughly 700,000 distinct CDR3 sequences, with approximately 31% observed a single time. Germline V gives CDR1 SGHRS, CDR2 YFSETQ. The CDR3 has 14 residues. V was shortened by 7 bases and J by 4 bases, with 17 bases between the two germline ends. This sample was taken from a study of blood T cells in healthy people across ages. Study results and caveats: CMV status of donors was not determined, possibly confounding expanded clonotype changes.

Investigators took ten milliliters of peripheral blood from every donor. The sequence derives from a woman of 80 years or more in good health. The J gene is TRBJ2-5, the V gene TRBV5-1; TRBD1 is a possible D gene (5 bases). Sequences were obtained from blood. The CDR3 DNA reads as TGCGCCAGCGCCATAAGGGGTCGTCGAGAGACCCAGTACTTC. It specifies CASAIRGRRETQYF.